This T cell receptor (beta chain) is drawn from a study of T cell repertoires in cytomegalovirus infection. Background on the study: Selected CMV epitopes included recently identified HLA-C-restricted ones as well as well-studied HLA-B-restricted ones. Matching HLA type and CMV infection were both indicated by public TCR beta signatures.

The CDR3 sequence is 14 residues long. The V gene's germline CDR1 is SGHRS and CDR2 YFSETQ. J lost 3 bases, V lost 4 bases, and 5 bases had no gene match. There are a few counts of this clonotype. Its antigen is undetermined. TCRdb redid the calling of the reads with MiXCR, one entry per CDR3 protein. The repertoire holds some 700,000 distinct CDR3 sequences, with around a third as singletons. Whole-study results and caveats: HLA-C-restricted CMV clonotypes gave the most frequent clonotype in two of eight donors. Summed frequency of shared TCR beta families picked out CMV carriers who also had the relevant HLA.

This receptor was taken from a human donor in good health (CMV status not recorded). Some clones in this sample may be carry-over from other donors' samples. The chain uses TRBV5-1 and TRBJ2-7; 9 bases map to TRBD1. Material: cultured PBMCs, obtained from culture after CMV antigen stimulation. The CDR3 nucleotides are TGCGCCAGCAGCCCAGGGGACAGGGACTACGAGCAGTACTTC. The encoded protein is CASSPGDRDYEQYF.